The table lists the clone carrying this TCR beta chain with many counts. Its antigen is still unknown. V dropped 6 bases and J dropped 4; count of bases not matched to a gene: 11. This CDR3 contains 16 residues. Germline V gives CDR1 SQVTM, CDR2 ANQGSEA. This sample was included in a study of glioma-infiltrating T cells. Findings and limits, study-wide: CDR3 overlap between tissue and blood was very small. Tissue-blood divergence was below expectation in non-neoplastic patients, above in gliomas.

Amplification of TCR alpha and beta CDR3 regions from RNA used iRepertoire nested multiplex PCR. For one-step reverse transcription and amplification, roughly 95-450 ng of tissue mRNA or PBMC total RNA was used. TCRdb ran MiXCR on the multiplex PCR reads and lists one entry per CDR3 protein. Among more than 90,000 distinct CDR3 sequences listed, roughly 39% were seen once. This clonotype was sampled from a human donor with low-grade glioma or glioblastoma, undergoing nonglioma brain surgery, or in good health (not recorded which). Sequencing was done on a sample of glioma tissue, nonneoplastic brain tissue, or PBMCs (not recorded which). The chain is built from TRBV29-1 and TRBJ2-3, with TRBD2 matching 12 bases. This chain's CDR3 is CSVDQRLAGDPDTQYF. The CDR3 DNA reads TGCAGCGTGGACCAACGACTAGCGGGAGACCCAGATACGCAGTATTTT.